This record covers a single T cell receptor (beta chain). What antigen it recognizes has not been identified. One base away there is no much larger clone; base qualities are not given. This entry is derived from a study of cytomegalovirus exposure and HLA in healthy donors (dated by TCRdb to 2017 to 2019). Study-level background: According to an earlier analysis of a few hundred of the donors, 200 million or so T cells yielded 90 million to 140 million unique TCR beta sequences and approximately 300 Gb of sequence data. An early release that covered roughly 600 HLA-typed donors contained about 300 gigabases of sequencing data and approximately 85 million unique TCR sequences. The genetic ancestry cluster associated with self-reported Caucasian donors included 81% of the 398 genotyped donors. The study aimed to test whether cataloging public T cell receptors could reveal signatures of past pathogen exposure. The T cell repertoires of 666 subjects were profiled by immunosequencing and related to cytomegalovirus serostatus. A separate validation cohort of 100 to 150 different subjects was used in addition to the approximately 670-subject first cohort. To predict cytomegalovirus infection status, the study brought together high-throughput TCR immunosequencing, statistical association of individual TCRs with disease status, and machine learning. A later analysis re-analyzed previously published TCR beta repertoires from 666 donors and added high-resolution HLA genotyping to study TCR occurrence patterns. In the later analysis, no new phenotypic data were used to find candidate immune exposures; instead, reliance was placed on TCR beta sequences and their occurrence across donors. In an earlier analysis of around 540 of the donors, high-throughput TCR beta sequencing was used to judge whether each TCR beta V gene segment behaved as functional or pseudogenic. Donor age, sex, ethnicity and CMV serostatus were compiled together with the repertoire data. A later genetic analysis used genome-wide SNP genotypes for about 60% of the roughly 700 donors, treating that subset as a discovery cohort. Every discovery cohort repertoire had been produced on one sequencing platform. Class I and class II HLA loci were covered by the typing at four-digit resolution. The number of typed donors differed by locus: about 620-640 for A, B, C, DRB1 and DQB1; 522 for DQA1; over 600 for DPA1; and 450 to 480 for DPB1. Several DR-DQ haplotypes were handled as single units for association and clustering because linkage in the cohort was strong. Among over 350 genotyped donors of the cohort, an average of approximately 240,000 unique TCR beta nucleotide sequences were sequenced per donor, roughly 18% of them non-productive. What the authors observed across the whole study: The only immune exposure information available for the cohort was CMV serostatus. Because HLA typing was missing for some donors at each locus, association tests included only the typed subset. Roughly uniform sequencing depth across donors was assumed in presence/absence analyses, although this assumption may not hold. In a later analysis, HLA-associated TCR beta chains showed more clonal expansion and lower generation probabilities than non-associated chains that were equally common. Several of the top co-occurrence clusters appeared to be linked to parvovirus B19, influenza, CMV and Epstein-Barr virus, according to a later analysis. Across donors, most TCR sequences were observed very rarely, whereas some public TCRs were present in many individuals. The cohort was sequenced for TCR beta chains only, and without alpha or paired-chain data the features that could be detected were limited. A further reported finding was that TCR beta sequences accurately predicted the HLA-A and HLA-B alleles for most subjects in the first cohort. When HLA alleles, especially DR and DQ, strongly co-occurred, TCR associations were difficult to assign to individual alleles. Some IMGT-functional V segments, including TRBV6-2 and TRBV6-3, could not be distinguished by the 87-base-pair reads and were therefore excluded. The study listed 170 or so TCR beta chains as associated with cytomegalovirus. Compared with the 666-donor mean, donors in an Asian-associated ancestry cluster had fewer N-insertions in productive TCRs, according to a later genetic analysis. Cytomegalovirus status was reported to be diagnosed by the classifier with high specificity and sensitivity in both the original and validation cohorts. An earlier analysis of 450 to 750 of the donors showed that most TCR beta V segments appeared in productive rearrangements either about 87% or about 30% of the time, which broadly matched IMGT annotations. A later analysis associated about 17,000 TCR beta sequences with specific HLA alleles at a false discovery rate of 0.05. The authors suggested that the approach could potentially be generalized to other disease states and immunological phenotypes. Most CMV-associated TCR beta chains appeared to be HLA-restricted in a later analysis, and the HLA associations seemed to be driven largely by CMV exposure. The earlier analysis of about 600 of the donors excluded approximately 17 rarely observed V segments, including chromosome 9 orphons, because counts were too low. In a later analysis, TCR association rates were found to vary across HLA loci, with the most associated TCRs seen for DRB1 alleles and the fewest for HLA-C alleles. V-gene and J-gene trimming of TCR beta chains was associated with a missense DCLRE1C variant in a later genetic analysis, and the association was replicated in an independent cohort. A cluster of highly shared sequence variants was judged likely to represent a technical artifact of the sequencing pipeline. A few of the identified cytomegalovirus-associated TCR beta chains were confirmed in vitro to be specific for cytomegalovirus antigens. Linkage disequilibrium might explain the correlated functional status among segregating V segments, but an unknown experimental factor could not be ruled out.

The germline V gene (reference sequence) yields WNHNN for CDR1 and SYGVQD for CDR2. The CDR3, cysteine through phenylalanine, is 13 amino acids long. The entry retains the CDR3 DNA only, 39 bases that are in frame from base 1. Unmatched junction bases come to 12, with V trimmed by 9 bases and J by 10 bases. Libraries were built with the immunoSEQ multiplex PCR assay. A mixture of 60 forward primers for TCR Vbeta segments and 13 reverse primers for TCR Jbeta segments was used in the multiplex PCR. Amplification of the CDR3 region of rearranged TCR beta genes was performed with a multiplex PCR assay on genomic DNA. Amplified TCR beta libraries were sequenced as 87-base-pair reads on the Illumina HiSeq System. Per the source publication's procedure: A later analysis counted 75 million to 100 million unique TCR beta chains across the 700 or so repertoires, and approximately 11 million of these chains were shared by at least two donors. Raw reads were error-corrected and collapsed into unique sequences by a nearest-neighbor algorithm in which closely related sequences were merged to remove PCR and sequencing errors. To assign V, D and J gene segments, CDR3 sequences were aligned to IMGT reference sequences. For a sequence to be retained, a match of at least six nucleotides was required to both a V gene segment and a J gene segment. A rearrangement counted as productive if the CDR3 had no stop codons and remained in frame with V and J, and every other rearrangement counted as non-productive. Following IMGT convention, CDR3 was defined as the stretch from the second conserved V-encoded cysteine to the conserved J-encoded phenylalanine. The earlier analysis of some 540 of the donors excluded any sequence lacking an unambiguous match to a single V gene segment. An earlier analysis of fewer than 750 of the donors called V segments functional above 56.7% productive rearrangements and segregating when the between-donor standard deviation exceeded 5%. A statistical classification framework was built for diagnosing cytomegalovirus status from the catalog of TCR beta chain sequences. In a later analysis, V and J genes were assigned by comparing TCR nucleotide sequences against IMGT/GENE-DB human TR gene sequences. In a later analysis, CDR3 sequences and most-parsimonious VDJ recombination scenarios were assigned using the TCRdist pipeline. In a later analysis, each TCR beta chain was defined by its CDR3 amino acid sequence together with its V-gene family, and reads without a unique V-gene family were excluded. A later analysis removed 600 or so highly shared, low-generation-probability nucleotide sequences to deal with suspected cross-contamination and a sequencing artifact. In a later analysis, a clonal expansion index for each public chain was calculated from normalized within-repertoire ranks of inferred template counts. In a later analysis, generation probabilities were computed using a VDJ recombination model fitted to out-of-frame rearrangements, and the results were checked against IGoR. In a later analysis, hypergeometric tests were used to score TCR-TCR, TCR-HLA and TCR-CMV co-occurrence, with a repertoire-size bias correction applied to TCR pairs. In a later analysis, false discovery rates were estimated by permuting HLA or CMV assignments 20 times. A later analysis grouped co-occurring TCRs with DBSCAN, adding TCRdist sequence similarity when clustering within HLA-allele-positive subsets. For co-occurrence clustering, repertoires with fewer than 30,000 or more than 120,000 public chains were excluded, along with roughly five repertoires with anomalous nucleotide sharing. TCRdb carries this immuneACCESS record with in-frame sequences only. Its versions omit some clonotypes, under half of them owing to an unresolved V gene in the studies checked, with the rest unexplained. V and J calls and clone size come straight from that table; D and trimming were deduced from the DNA. The sample table holds 110,000 to 150,000 clones, of which 60% to 80% were seen once. In total, the top ten clones hold around 1.5% of the sample.

The cohort was made up of about 670 healthy bone marrow donors. Cohort members were all nominally healthy when sampled, although unrecorded immune exposures were likely present. The donor tested CMV seronegative and was one of the 352 seronegative cohort members. Each donor provided a peripheral blood sample, and peripheral blood mononuclear cells were used for TCR beta sequencing. The Qiagen DNeasy Blood Extraction Kit was used to extract genomic DNA from the blood cell samples. The chain was built from TRBV10-1 and TRBJ2-1, with TRBD1 identical over 7 junction bases. The sequenced sample consisted of PBMCs. This clonotype was sampled from a female donor in good health and CMV-seronegative. Here is the DNA: TGCGCCAGTCTCGGGACAGACGGTGGGGAGCAGTTCTTC. This encodes CASLGTDGGEQFF.